This note documents a single T cell receptor (beta chain) sequence. Its antigen is as yet unknown. Reverse transcription of about 0.45 to 1 ug RNA was performed with random hexamers. TCR beta CDR3 was amplified by immunoSEQ covering 54 Vbeta and 13 Jbeta. TCRdb ran MiXCR on the immunoSEQ multiplex PCR reads and lists one entry per CDR3 protein. The table has more than 100,000 distinct CDR3 sequences, roughly 94% seen once; the top ten hold 0.28%. In germline, CDR1 is SQVTM, CDR2 ANQGSEA. After removal of 2 bases from V and 8 bases from J, the junction contained 9 bases not matched to a gene. The CDR3 has 14 amino acids. The sample comes from a study of CD8 T cells in Susac syndrome. The study, taken as a whole, reports: The study recognized that its TCR sequencing and HLA analysis covered a relatively small number of individuals. Susac-specific public clones numbered about 16 in total CD8+ repertoires (and 5 or 6 in CD8+ TEMRA repertoires).

CD8+ and CD4+ T cells from blood underwent TCR beta sequencing, which was carried out in a high-throughput format. The V gene is TRBV29-1, the J gene TRBJ1-2, with 9 nucleotides matching TRBD1. The TCR originated in a human donor with Susac syndrome. The sample taken for sequencing was CD8+ T cells from PBMCs. Here the CDR3 DNA reads TGCAGCGTTGAAAAGGACAGGGGAACATGGGGCTACACCTTC. Amino acid sequence: CSVEKDRGTWGYTF.